The 24 T cell receptor beta chains in this list originate from one sample, sequenced in a study of T-cell reconstitution after alpha-beta-depleted transplantation in children. Preparing the TCRbeta library involved the use of unique molecular identifiers. TCRdb reprocessed the PCR reads with MiXCR, giving one entry per CDR3 protein. The sample holds more than 300,000 distinct CDR3 sequences, around 15% seen once. Material: PBMCs, mostly from graft donor cells, obtained 360 days after TCRalphabeta/CD19-depleted stem cell transplant. The source is a male patient aged 2-15 years who had a stem cell transplant for acute lymphoblastic leukemia, so the T cells may come from the graft donor.

The sample holds many counts of this clonotype. The J gene is TRBJ2-3, the V gene TRBV4-3; 9 nucleotides align to TRBD2. This CDR3 comprises 15 residues. Germline-derived CDR1 and CDR2 are LGHNA and YSLEER. V lost 0 bases and J lost 4; bases outside the gene matches: 2. CDR3 residues: CASSQEASGADTQYF. CDR3 DNA: TGCGCCAGCAGCCAAGAGGCTAGCGGGGCAGATACGCAGTATTTT.

CDR3 in DNA: TGCGCCAGCAGCTTCAGCGCTGCCTACAATGAGCAGTTCTTC. It specifies CASSFSAAYNEQFF. The rearrangement links TRBV5-1 to TRBJ2-1; D uncertain. Looked up from germline, CDR1 is SGHRS and CDR2 is YFSETQ. V lost 2 bases, J lost 2 bases, and 8 bases lay in between. This CDR3 comprises 14 residues. Full variable domain (missing parts from reference TRBV5-1 and TRBJ2-1): KAGVTQTPRYLIKTRGQQVTLSCSPISGHRSVSWYQQTPGQGLQFLFEYFSETQRNKGNFPGRFSGRQFSNSRSEMNVSTLELGDSALYLCASSFSAAYNEQFFGPGTRLTVL.

This clonotype has a count of ten or more. This chain joins TRBV6-6 and TRBJ2-2, with D possibly TRBD1 on 5 matching bases. Trimming shortened V by 6 bases and J by 4 bases, and 9 bases separated the two germline ends. From germline, CDR1 is MNHNY and CDR2 SVGAGI (reference sequence). This CDR3 region has 13 residues. CDR3 amino acids: CASRGQGTGELFF. The CDR3 DNA reads TGTGCCAGCAGGGGCCAGGGCACCGGGGAGCTGTTTTTT.

At least ten counts were recorded for this clonotype. J is TRBJ2-3 and V is TRBV5-1; the D gene could be TRBD1 or TRBD2 (5 bases each). V lost 4 bases, J lost 2 bases, and 11 bases lay in between. CDR3 length: 14 amino acids. Germline lookup yields CDR1 SGHRS and CDR2 YFSETQ. The CDR3 DNA reads as TGCGCCAGCAGCGACGGGACCGTCACAGATACGCAGTATTTT. This translates into CASSDGTVTDTQYF.

This clonotype was detected only a few times. The chain joins TRBV5-1 to TRBJ2-5; 9 bases agree with TRBD1. V was pared by 4 bases and J by 4 bases, with 8 bases of the junction left unmatched. The CDR3 consists of 15 residues. Germline V gene sequence: CDR1 SGHRS, CDR2 YFSETQ. CDR3 loop: CASSTRDREVETQYF. DNA for the CDR3: TGCGCCAGCAGCACCCGGGACAGGGAAGTAGAGACCCAGTACTTC.

This clonotype was seen more than once but under ten times. The chain couples TRBV11-3 to TRBJ2-1, with unresolved D. CDR3 size: 13 residues. V gave up 2 bases and J gave up 16 bases, with 18 bases separating them. The germline V gene has CDR1 SGHNT and CDR2 YENEEA. The CDR3 here is CASSLSPDRLPFF. For the CDR3, the DNA is TGTGCCAGCAGCTTATCTCCGGACCGTCTGCCCTTCTTC. The entire variable domain, with the rest obtained from reference TRBV11-3 and TRBJ2-1, is as follows: EAGVVQSPRYKIIEKKQPVAFWCNPISGHNTLYWYLQNLGQGPELLIRYENEEAVDDSQLPKDRFSAERLKGVDSTLKIQPAELGDSAVYLCASSLSPDRLPFFGPGTRLTVL.

V gene TRBV5-1 combines with J gene TRBJ2-3, with TRBD2 as a possible D gene (6 bases). The germline V gene encodes CDR1 SGHRS and CDR2 YFSETQ. The CDR3 spans 13 residues. Trimming stripped 4 bases from V and 5 bases from J, with 11 bases between. CDR3 sequence: CASSPLALDTQYF. For the CDR3, the DNA is TGCGCCAGCAGCCCCCTAGCGTTAGATACGCAGTATTTT.

J is TRBJ2-1 and V is TRBV20-1, with 8 bases matching TRBD2. The CDR3 extends over 15 amino acids. Unmatched junction bases numbered 11, after V lost 7 bases and J lost 3 bases. Germline CDR1 DFQATT, CDR2 SNEGSKA (reference sequence). This CDR3 reads CSVTMREEFYNEQFF. The CDR3 region has the DNA TGCAGTGTCACTATGCGGGAGGAATTCTACAATGAGCAGTTCTTC.

The chain uses TRBV20-1 and TRBJ2-3; tentatively, D is TRBD1 (6 bases). Trimming left V 6 bases short and J 0 bases short, with 10 bases between. Germline CDR1 and CDR2: DFQATT and SNEGSKA (reference sequence). The CDR3 contains 13 residues. The CDR3 sequence: CSASDSSTDTQYF. Written as DNA, the CDR3 is TGCAGTGCCTCGGACAGTAGCACAGATACGCAGTATTTT.

The sample holds one count of this clonotype. This sequence joins TRBV15 and TRBJ2-1, with unresolved D. The ends were cut back, 0 bases at V and 10 bases at J, with 10 bases in the middle. In germline, CDR1 is LNHNV, CDR2 YYDKDF (reference sequence). The CDR3 has 13 residues. CDR3 in DNA: TGTGCCACCAGCAGAGATTATTCCGCAGAGCAGTTCTTC. It codes for CATSRDYSAEQFF.

Only a few counts were recorded for this clonotype. The chain employs TRBV20-1 and TRBJ2-7, with TRBD2 as a possible D gene (6 bases). Germline CDR1 reads DFQATT; CDR2 reads SNEGSKA (reference sequence). The CDR3 runs to 13 residues. V was shortened by 5 bases and J by 4 bases, with 15 bases between the two germline ends. Here the CDR3 reads CSAPRVEGYEQYF. Here the CDR3 DNA reads TGCAGTGCTCCAAGGGTGGAGGGGTACGAGCAGTACTTC.

This CDR3 reads CASSYFLQGARVYEQYF. DNA for the CDR3: TGTGCCAGCAGTTACTTCTTACAGGGGGCGAGAGTTTACGAGCAGTACTTC. This chain joins TRBV6-5 and TRBJ2-7; 9 positions match TRBD1. V shed 1 base, J shed 4 bases, and the junction held 11 bases outside the gene matches. The CDR3 spans 17 residues. Germline loops: CDR1 MNHEY, CDR2 SVGAGI.

The CDR3 DNA reads as TGTGCCAGCAGCTTAGATGTTCTGGGATACAATGAGCAGTTCTTC. Protein product: CASSLDVLGYNEQFF. The rearrangement joins TRBV7-9 to TRBJ2-1; D unclear. CDR1 is SEHNR and CDR2 is FQNEAQ in the germline V gene (reference sequence). The V end was cut by 1 base, the J end by 4 bases, with 11 bases between. This CDR3 comprises 15 residues. Using reference TRBV7-9 and TRBJ2-1 for the parts outside the CDR3, the full variable domain is DTGVSQNPRHKITKRGQNVTFRCDPISEHNRLYWYRQTLGQGPEFLTYFQNEAQLEKSRLLSDRFSAERPKGSFSTLEIQRTEQGDSAMYLCASSLDVLGYNEQFFGPGTRLTVL.

The chain carries TRBV20-1 and TRBJ2-5; D is possibly TRBD2 (6 bases). Germline values: CDR1 DFQATT, CDR2 SNEGSKA (reference sequence). The V end was cut by 3 bases, the J end by 2 bases, with 13 bases between. The CDR3 contains 14 residues. The CDR3 coding sequence is TGCAGTGCTAGTCCCCCTAGCGTTCAAGAGACCCAGTACTTC. It specifies CSASPPSVQETQYF.

The gene calls are TRBV15 and TRBJ2-3; either TRBD1 or TRBD2 may fit D (5 bases each). The CDR3 is made up of 15 amino acids. Per the germline V gene, CDR1 is LNHNV and CDR2 is YYDKDF (reference sequence). V lost 5 bases and J lost 3, with 15 bases in between. This CDR3 is CATSFTGKGTDTQYF. The CDR3 DNA sequence: TGTGCCACCAGCTTTACCGGGAAGGGGACAGATACGCAGTATTTT.

The chain couples TRBV20-1 to TRBJ2-5; D is unclear. The germline V gene has CDR1 DFQATT and CDR2 SNEGSKA (reference sequence). The ends were cut back, 3 bases at V and 5 bases at J, with 13 bases in the middle. The CDR3 has 13 residues. The CDR3, as DNA: TGCAGTGCTAGCAGTATTCCCGAGGAGACCCAGTACTTC. This sequence encodes CSASSIPEETQYF.

The genes are TRBV7-2 and TRBJ2-4, with D possibly being TRBD1 (6 bases). This CDR3 is built from 15 residues. The V and J ends lost 11 bases and 6 bases respectively, with 23 bases between them. Germline V lookup: CDR1 SGHTA, CDR2 FQGNSA. This CDR3 reads CACAGDPIWGNIQYF. CDR3 sequence (DNA): TGTGCCTGCGCAGGGGACCCTATTTGGGGAAACATTCAGTACTTC.

This chain uses TRBV6-2 or TRBV6-3 with TRBJ2-7; perhaps D is TRBD1 or TRBD2 (5 bases each). Germline V gene data show CDR1 as MNHEY and CDR2 as SVGEGT. Trimming stripped 4 bases from V and 2 bases from J, with 21 bases between. The CDR3 is 17 residues long. The CDR3 protein is CASSSLSPGTQPYEQYF. The CDR3 DNA reads as TGTGCCAGCAGTTCTCTGTCCCCCGGGACGCAGCCCTACGAGCAGTACTTC.

This clonotype was picked up a small number of times. CDR3 loop: CASNLSGDTEAFF. The CDR3 nucleotides are TGTGCCAGCAACCTATCAGGGGACACTGAAGCTTTCTTT. The V gene is TRBV12-3 or TRBV12-4, the J gene TRBJ1-1, with D tentatively TRBD1 (6 bases). Trimming pared 7 bases from V and 3 bases from J, leaving 12 bases between. CDR3 length equals 13 residues.

This clonotype was seen a few times. The J gene is TRBJ2-6, the V gene TRBV27, with unresolved D. The germline V and J ends were trimmed by 1 base and 3 bases, with 1 base remaining between them. Per the germline V gene, CDR1 is MNHEY and CDR2 is SMNVEV (reference sequence). The CDR3 extends over 13 amino acids. The CDR3 sequence is CASSLYGANVLTF. Here the CDR3 DNA reads TGTGCCAGCAGTTTATATGGGGCCAACGTCCTGACTTTC.

The CDR3 DNA follows: TGTGCCAGCAGCCAGACAGGGTTCACAGATACGCAGTATTTT. Amino acid sequence: CASSQTGFTDTQYF. V is TRBV5-8 and J is TRBJ2-3, with 7 nucleotides matching TRBD1. CDR3 length: 14 residues. V lost 4 bases and J lost 2; bases outside the gene matches: 4. CDR1 and CDR2 (germline): SGHTS, YDEGEE.

Ten or more counts support this clonotype. V gene TRBV7-9 combines with J gene TRBJ2-5; possible D gene TRBD1, 6 bases. V was clipped by 1 base and J by 3 bases, with 9 bases between them. CDR1 is SEHNR, CDR2 FQNEAQ, per germline (reference sequence). The CDR3 is 14 amino acids. The CDR3 region is CASSLGDRKETQYF. The CDR3 DNA sequence: TGTGCCAGCAGCTTAGGTGACAGGAAAGAGACCCAGTACTTC.

Many counts were recorded for this clonotype. CDR3 DNA: TGTGCCAGCAGTTTTATTGGGGTAGGACAGCCCCAGCATTTT. This sequence encodes CASSFIGVGQPQHF. This sequence joins TRBV28 and TRBJ1-5; D unclear. Germline CDR1 reads MDHEN; CDR2 reads SYDVKM. The CDR3 runs 14 residues. The V gene lost 3 bases and the J gene lost 7 bases, with 13 bases spanning the gap.

This clonotype was detected ten times or more. The J gene is TRBJ1-5, the V gene TRBV5-6; a possible D gene is TRBD1 (5 bases). The CDR3 sequence is 16 residues long. Trimming removed 1 base at V and 1 base at J, with 12 bases between. Per the germline V gene, CDR1 is SGHDT and CDR2 is YYEEEE. CDR3 sequence (DNA): TGTGCCAGCAGCTTGAAGGGGCAGTTGAGCAATCAGCCCCAGCATTTT. Translated: CASSLKGQLSNQPQHF. The full variable domain, in which reference TRBV5-6 and TRBJ1-5 provide the parts outside the CDR3, is DAGVTQSPTHLIKTRGQQVTLRCSPKSGHDTVSWYQQALGQGPQFIFQYYEEEERQRGNFPDRFSGHQFPNYSSELNVNALLLGDSALYLCASSLKGQLSNQPQHFGDGTRLSIL.